In this sample, the clone carrying this TCR beta chain turned up many times. Its antigen remains unknown. Germline is not matched at one junction end, which may reflect a read error. This record belongs to a study of early T cells in non-severe SARS-CoV-2 infection. Unique molecular identifiers were added to individual cDNA molecules. MiXCR was run by TCRdb on the 5' RACE reads, yielding one entry per CDR3 protein. The table lists 50,000 to 55,000 distinct CDR3 sequences, roughly 9.3% of them singletons. General study points: Sequences matched to VDJdb favored anti-spike CD8 responses, while private and CD4 specificities were missed.

The source is an adult who was a healthcare worker with PCR-confirmed SARS-CoV-2 infection or an uninfected control (not recorded which). The sample taken for sequencing was whole blood.

The CDR3 protein is CASSRDRATNEKLSF. Written as DNA, the CDR3 is TGTGCCAGCAGCCGAGACAGGGCAACTAATGAAAAACTGTCTTTT. V and J are TRBV7-2 and TRBJ1-4, with TRBD1 identical over 7 bases. Germline V gene data show CDR1 as SGHTA and CDR2 as FQGNSA. The CDR3 is 15 amino acids.